This TCR beta chain is drawn from a study of preoperative IRX-2 immunotherapy in early breast cancer. Treatment in this sample: preoperative locoregional IRX-2 cytokine immunotherapy. Patients received preoperative, locoregional IRX-2 cytokine immunotherapy in a phase Ib study. Trimming took off 5 bases at V and 1 base at J, with 11 bases between the two ends. CDR1 and CDR2 (germline): LNHDA, SQIVND (reference sequence). CDR3 length: 15 amino acids. The assay was immunoSEQ multiplex PCR, and TCRdb's table has in-frame clones only and misses some. Of more than 25,000 clones listed, roughly 77% are singletons.

Material: lymph node tissue, obtained after IRX-2 immunotherapy. This clonotype was obtained from a human donor with breast cancer. The chain employs TRBV19 and TRBJ1-4, with TRBD1 as a possible D gene (5 bases). The CDR3: CASSQRQLTNEKLFF. The CDR3 DNA follows: TGTGCCAGTAGTCAACGACAGCTAACTAATGAAAAACTGTTTTTT. Combining the CDR3 with reference TRBV19 and TRBJ1-4 gives the whole variable domain DGGITQSPKYLFRKEGQNVTLSCEQNLNHDAMYWYRQDPGQGLRLIYYSQIVNDFQKGDIAEGYSVSREKKESFPLTVTSAQKNPTAFYLCASSQRQLTNEKLFFGSGTQLSVL.